A selection of T cell receptor beta chains follows, all from one sample in a study of Tregs in tolerant kidney transplant recipients. Profiled with immunoSEQ multiplex PCR; TCRdb holds only in-frame clones, not every one. The top ten clones hold roughly 0.4% of a sample with some 70,000 clones, about 89% of them seen once. This specimen consisted of CD4+ T cells from blood, obtained before the transplant. These receptors were collected from a human donor who received a combined kidney and bone marrow transplant. Each CDR3 is given with its conserved first and last residue. D genes are given only for firm matches. Only some rows state a clone size, as once, few, many or a class for expanded clones.

D gene	V gene	clone size	J gene	CDR3 protein	CDR3 DNA
TRBD1	TRBV5-6	once	TRBJ2-4	CASSGDRGNIQYF	TGTGCCAGCAGCGGGGACAGGGGGAACATTCAGTACTTC
TRBD2	TRBV5-1	.	TRBJ2-5	CASSLVAGEETQYF	TGCGCCAGCAGCTTGGTAGCGGGAGAAGAGACCCAGTACTTC
TRBD2	TRBV5-4	few	TRBJ2-7	CASSPASGVVYEQYF	TGTGCCAGCAGCCCGGCTAGCGGGGTCGTCTACGAGCAGTACTTC
TRBD1	TRBV27	once	TRBJ2-7	CASGTRQGATGEQYF	TGTGCCAGCGGTACTAGACAGGGGGCTACAGGCGAGCAGTACTTC
.	TRBV28	.	TRBJ2-3	CASSSTGHSIDTQYF	TGTGCCAGCAGTTCCACGGGACATAGTATAGATACGCAGTATTTT
TRBD2	TRBV4-1	.	TRBJ2-1	CASSQDPPTTTSGRGNEQFF	TGCGCCAGCAGCCAAGATCCCCCTACTACTACTAGCGGGAGGGGCAATGAGCAGTTCTTC
TRBD2	TRBV5-4	.	TRBJ2-7	CASSLGLATAPYEQYF	TGTGCCAGCAGCTTGGGACTAGCCACGGCGCCCTACGAGCAGTACTTC
TRBD1	TRBV10-3	.	TRBJ2-7	CAISEGTASYEQYF	TGTGCCATCAGTGAGGGGACAGCGAGCTACGAGCAGTACTTC
.	TRBV7-8	.	TRBJ2-5	CASSLGQQETQYF	TGTGCCAGCAGCTTAGGCCAGCAAGAGACCCAGTACTTC
TRBD1	TRBV5-4	.	TRBJ2-3	CASSFLGTGTSTDTQYF	TGTGCCAGCAGCTTCCTGGGGACAGGGACTAGCACAGATACGCAGTATTTT
TRBD1	TRBV19	.	TRBJ1-1	CASSTGQGATEAFF	TGTGCCAGTAGTACGGGACAGGGAGCCACTGAAGCTTTCTTT